The present entry profiles one T cell receptor (beta chain) with its context. Its antigen remains unidentified. Compared with germline, one end of the junction differs, possibly owing to a read error. The data are from a study of OX40 agonist ivuxolimab in advanced cancers. Study-wide context: Ivuxolimab was an agonistic, fully human IgG2 monoclonal antibody directed against OX40 (CD134), a costimulatory receptor. Peripheral TCRbeta sequencing aimed to test whether ivuxolimab altered TCR sequence diversity and caused clonal T-cell expansion. The paper reports the monotherapy dose-escalation portion (N of about 50 patients) of the phase I ivuxolimab trial. Three dose-escalation patients achieved partial responses, one with hepatocellular carcinoma and two with cutaneous melanoma. Of the approximately 50 dose-escalation patients, hepatocellular carcinoma was present in about 20, melanoma in around 15, renal cell carcinoma in 9 and head and neck cancer in 9. Intravenous ivuxolimab was administered to patients every 2 weeks at six dose levels: 0.01, 0.1, 0.3, 1.5, 3 and 10 mg/kg. In the dose-escalation cohort, roughly four fifths of patients were male, and the mean age was roughly 60 years, with a range of roughly 20 to 80. Prior anti-PD-1, anti-PD-L1 or anti-CTLA-4 therapy was permitted, and checkpoint inhibitors had been received by about 44% of dose-escalation patients.

Genomic DNA was extracted from sorted cells for sequencing of the TCRbeta CDR3 region. The immunoSEQ Assay was used to sequence the TCRbeta CDR3 regions. Held by TCRdb, this immuneACCESS table contains in-frame sequences only and omits some clones. Under half of the omission traces to an unresolved V gene where checked; the cause of the rest is unknown. For this sample the table gives more than 45,000 clones, of which over 80% were detected only once. The top ten clones comprise 1% to 1.5% of the sample. Patients with autoimmune disease history or receiving systemic immunosuppression were excluded from the trial. Peripheral blood for TCR sequencing was drawn from every dose cohort at baseline, at cycle 4 day 1 and at cycle 7 day 1. The samples were taken from a phase I, first-in-human, multicenter, open-label dose-escalation trial of ivuxolimab. The trial enrolled adults with locally advanced or metastatic head and neck squamous cell, hepatocellular, melanoma or renal cell carcinoma. CD4+ and CD8+ T cells were sorted separately from peripheral blood before TCR sequencing.

Points the paper makes about the study in general: At doses of 0.1 to 3.0 mg/kg, clonal expansion of both CD4+ and CD8+ T cells in blood was seen between baseline and week 6. After ivuxolimab, more expanded clones were found on average in CD8+ T cells than in CD4+ T cells. Partial responders in the 0.1-3.0 mg/kg groups had among the lowest normalized peripheral clonal expansion, especially among CD8+ T cells. Low levels of normalized T-cell clonal expansion were also shown by some nonresponding patients. The antigen specificity of the peripheral T cells that underwent clonal expansion was not determined.

From the germline V gene, CDR1 is SNHLY and CDR2 is FYNNEI. The CDR3 covers 12 residues, taking in both the cysteine and the phenylalanine. Of the read, only the CDR3 DNA is kept; its 36 bases are in frame from base 1. This clonotype was obtained from an adult with an advanced solid tumor such as melanoma, head and neck, liver or kidney cancer. The chain is made from TRBV2 and TRBJ2-5, with TRBD2 matching 7 junction bases. The input for sequencing was CD4+ or CD8+ T cells sorted from blood, taken in a trial of the OX40 agonist ivuxolimab. This receptor has the CDR3 CASTFWEGPADF. The DNA is TGTGCCAGCACCTTCTGGGAGGGTCCAGCCGACTTC.